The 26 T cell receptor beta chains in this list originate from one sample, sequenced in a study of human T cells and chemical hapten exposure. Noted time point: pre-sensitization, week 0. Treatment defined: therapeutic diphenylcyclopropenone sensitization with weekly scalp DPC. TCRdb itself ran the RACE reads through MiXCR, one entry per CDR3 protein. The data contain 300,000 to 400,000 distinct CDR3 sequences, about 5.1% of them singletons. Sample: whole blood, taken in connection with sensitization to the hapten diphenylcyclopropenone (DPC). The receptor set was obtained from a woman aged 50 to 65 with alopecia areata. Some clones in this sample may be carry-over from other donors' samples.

CDR3 loop: CASSYRGGSSTDTQYF. The CDR3 DNA reads TGTGCCAGCAGTTACCGGGGCGGGTCTAGCACAGATACGCAGTATTTT. The chain couples TRBV6-6 to TRBJ2-3; D is tentatively TRBD1 or TRBD2 (5 bases each). The ends were cut back, 2 bases at V and 0 bases at J, with 12 bases in the middle. This CDR3 is 16 amino acids long. CDR1 is MNHNY and CDR2 is SVGAGI in the germline V gene (reference sequence).

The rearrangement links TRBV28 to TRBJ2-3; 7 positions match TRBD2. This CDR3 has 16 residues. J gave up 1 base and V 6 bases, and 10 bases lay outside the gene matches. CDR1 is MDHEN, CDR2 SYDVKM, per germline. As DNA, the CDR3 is TGTGCCAGCAGACCCAGGGTGGGAGGGCGCACAGATACGCAGTATTTT. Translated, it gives CASRPRVGGRTDTQYF.

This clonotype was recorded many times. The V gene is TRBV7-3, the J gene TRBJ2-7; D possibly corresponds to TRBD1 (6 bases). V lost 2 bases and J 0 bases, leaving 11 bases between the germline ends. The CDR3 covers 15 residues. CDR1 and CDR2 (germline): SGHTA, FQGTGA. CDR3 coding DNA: TGTGCCAGCAGCTTACAGCCAGGGGCCTCCTACGAGCAGTACTTC. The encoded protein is CASSLQPGASYEQYF.

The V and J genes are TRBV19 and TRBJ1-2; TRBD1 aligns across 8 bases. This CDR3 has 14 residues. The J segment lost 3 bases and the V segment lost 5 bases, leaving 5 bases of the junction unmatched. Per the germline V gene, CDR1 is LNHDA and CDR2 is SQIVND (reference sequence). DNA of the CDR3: TGTGCCAGTAGTTGGTCAGGGGGCGACTATGGCTACACCTTC. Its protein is CASSWSGGDYGYTF.

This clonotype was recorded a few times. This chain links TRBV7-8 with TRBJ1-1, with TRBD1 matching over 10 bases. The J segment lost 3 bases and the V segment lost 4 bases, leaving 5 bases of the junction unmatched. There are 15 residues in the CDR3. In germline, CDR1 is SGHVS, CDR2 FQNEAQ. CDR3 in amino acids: CASSSGQGEYTEAFF. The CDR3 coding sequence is TGTGCCAGCAGCTCCGGACAGGGGGAGTACACTGAAGCTTTCTTT.

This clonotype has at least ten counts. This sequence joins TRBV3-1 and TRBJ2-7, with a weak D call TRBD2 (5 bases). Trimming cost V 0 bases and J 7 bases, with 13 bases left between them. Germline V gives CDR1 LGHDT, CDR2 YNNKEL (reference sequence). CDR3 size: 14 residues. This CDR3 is CASSQDFKRGEQYF. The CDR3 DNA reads TGTGCCAGCAGCCAAGATTTCAAGAGAGGGGAGCAGTACTTC.

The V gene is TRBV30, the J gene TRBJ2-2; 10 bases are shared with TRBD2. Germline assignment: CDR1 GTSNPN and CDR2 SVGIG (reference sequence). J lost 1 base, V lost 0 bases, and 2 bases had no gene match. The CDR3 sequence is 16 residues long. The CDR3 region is CAWSVLAGLNTGELFF. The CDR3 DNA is TGTGCCTGGAGTGTACTAGCGGGATTGAACACCGGGGAGCTGTTTTTT.

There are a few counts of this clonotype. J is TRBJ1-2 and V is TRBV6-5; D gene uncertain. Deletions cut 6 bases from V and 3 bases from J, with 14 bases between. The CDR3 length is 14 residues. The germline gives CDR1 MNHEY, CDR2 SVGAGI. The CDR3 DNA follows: TGTGCCAGCAGGACCATGGACGGATACTATGGCTACACCTTC. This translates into CASRTMDGYYGYTF.

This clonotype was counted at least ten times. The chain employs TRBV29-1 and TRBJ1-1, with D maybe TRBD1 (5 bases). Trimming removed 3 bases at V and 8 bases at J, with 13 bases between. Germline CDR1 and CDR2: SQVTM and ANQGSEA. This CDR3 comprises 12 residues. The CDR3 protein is CSVEGREAEAFF. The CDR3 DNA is TGCAGCGTTGAGGGCAGGGAAGCGGAAGCTTTCTTT.

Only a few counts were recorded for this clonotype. CDR3 in DNA: TGTGCCAGTCTAGCGGATTTACAAGAGACCCAGTACTTC. Amino acids: CASLADLQETQYF. The genes are TRBV6-1 and TRBJ2-5, with 7 bases lining up with TRBD2. The junction had 6 bases not matched to a gene; V was cut back by 9 bases and J by 2 bases. CDR1 and CDR2 from the germline V gene are MNHNS and SASEGT. CDR3 length: 13 residues.

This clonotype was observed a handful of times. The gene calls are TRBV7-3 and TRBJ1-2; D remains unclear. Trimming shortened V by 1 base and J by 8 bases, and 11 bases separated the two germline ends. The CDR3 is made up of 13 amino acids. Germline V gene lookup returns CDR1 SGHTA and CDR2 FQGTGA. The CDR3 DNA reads TGTGCCAGCAGCTTAAGAAACGGAGGAGGCTACACCTTC. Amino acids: CASSLRNGGGYTF.

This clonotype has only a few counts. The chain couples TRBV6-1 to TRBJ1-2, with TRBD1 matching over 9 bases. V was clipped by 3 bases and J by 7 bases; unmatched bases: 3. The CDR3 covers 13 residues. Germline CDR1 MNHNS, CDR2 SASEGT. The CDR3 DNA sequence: TGTGCCAGCAGTGATGGGACAGGGAGTGGCTACACCTTC. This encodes CASSDGTGSGYTF.

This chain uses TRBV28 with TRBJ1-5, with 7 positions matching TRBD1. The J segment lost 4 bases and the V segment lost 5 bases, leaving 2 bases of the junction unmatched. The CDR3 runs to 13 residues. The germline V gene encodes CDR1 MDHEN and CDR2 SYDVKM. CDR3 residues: CASSTGVNQPQHF. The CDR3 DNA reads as TGTGCCAGCAGTACAGGGGTGAATCAGCCCCAGCATTTT.

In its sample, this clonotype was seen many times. CDR3 in amino acids: CASSQDQEGNIQYF. For the CDR3, the DNA is TGTGCCAGCAGCCAAGATCAAGAGGGGAACATTCAGTACTTC. The chain employs TRBV4-2 and TRBJ2-4; D may correspond to TRBD1 or TRBD2 (5 bases each). The ends were cut back, 0 bases at V and 7 bases at J, with 10 bases in the middle. From germline, CDR1 is LGHNA and CDR2 YNFKEQ. There are 14 residues in the CDR3.

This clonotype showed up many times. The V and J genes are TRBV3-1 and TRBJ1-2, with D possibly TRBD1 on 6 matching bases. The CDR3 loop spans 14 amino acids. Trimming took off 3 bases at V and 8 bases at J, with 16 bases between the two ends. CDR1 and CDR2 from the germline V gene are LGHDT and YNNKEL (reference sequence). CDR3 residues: CASSHRDRLGGYTF. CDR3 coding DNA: TGTGCCAGCAGCCATCGCGACAGGCTTGGAGGCTACACCTTC.

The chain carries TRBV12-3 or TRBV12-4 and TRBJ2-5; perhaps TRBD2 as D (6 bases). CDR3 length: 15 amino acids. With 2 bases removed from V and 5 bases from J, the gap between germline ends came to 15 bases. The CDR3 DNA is TGTGCCAGCAGTTTACAGATGGAGGGGAGCGAGACCCAGTACTTC. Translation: CASSLQMEGSETQYF.

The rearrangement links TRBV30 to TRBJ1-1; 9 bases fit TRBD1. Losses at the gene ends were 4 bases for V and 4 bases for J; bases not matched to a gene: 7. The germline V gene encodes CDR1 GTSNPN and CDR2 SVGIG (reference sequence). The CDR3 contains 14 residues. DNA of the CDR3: TGTGCCTGGACCCCCGGGACAGGGATCACTGAAGCTTTCTTT. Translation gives CAWTPGTGITEAFF.

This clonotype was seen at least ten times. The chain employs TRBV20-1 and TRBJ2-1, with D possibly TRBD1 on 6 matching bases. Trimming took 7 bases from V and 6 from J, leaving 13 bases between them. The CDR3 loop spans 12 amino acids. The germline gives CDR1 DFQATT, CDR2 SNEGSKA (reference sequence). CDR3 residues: CSEGKGVNEQFF. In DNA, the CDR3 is TGCAGTGAGGGGAAGGGGGTCAATGAGCAGTTCTTC.

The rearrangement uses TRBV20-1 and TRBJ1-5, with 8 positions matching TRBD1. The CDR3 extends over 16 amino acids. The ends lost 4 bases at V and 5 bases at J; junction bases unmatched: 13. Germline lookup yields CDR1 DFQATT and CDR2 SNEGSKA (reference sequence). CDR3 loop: CSAKGRDRGYYQPQHF. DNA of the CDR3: TGCAGTGCTAAGGGCCGAGACAGGGGCTACTATCAGCCCCAGCATTTT.

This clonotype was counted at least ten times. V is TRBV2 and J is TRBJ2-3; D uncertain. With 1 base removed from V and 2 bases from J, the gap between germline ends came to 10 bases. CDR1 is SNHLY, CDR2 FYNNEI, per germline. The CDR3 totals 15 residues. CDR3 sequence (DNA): TGTGCCAGCAGTGAAGGGTATAGCTTCACAGATACGCAGTATTTT. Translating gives CASSEGYSFTDTQYF.

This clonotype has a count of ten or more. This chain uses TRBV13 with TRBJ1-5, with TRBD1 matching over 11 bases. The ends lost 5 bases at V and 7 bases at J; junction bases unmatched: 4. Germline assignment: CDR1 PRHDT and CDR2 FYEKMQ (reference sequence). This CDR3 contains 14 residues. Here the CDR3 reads CASSEGQGVQPQHF. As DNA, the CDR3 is TGTGCCAGCAGCGAGGGACAGGGGGTGCAGCCCCAGCATTTT.

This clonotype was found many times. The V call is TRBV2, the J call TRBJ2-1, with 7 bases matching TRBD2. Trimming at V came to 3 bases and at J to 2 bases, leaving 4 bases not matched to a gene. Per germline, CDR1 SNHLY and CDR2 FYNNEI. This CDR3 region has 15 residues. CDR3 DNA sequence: TGTGCCAGCAGTGAGGGAGGGAACCCCTACAATGAGCAGTTCTTC. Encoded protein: CASSEGGNPYNEQFF. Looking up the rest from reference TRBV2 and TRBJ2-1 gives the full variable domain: EPEVTQTPSHQVTQMGQEVILRCVPISNHLYFYWYRQILGQKVEFLVSFYNNEISEKSEIFDDQFSVERPDGSNFTLKIRSTKLEDSAMYFCASSEGGNPYNEQFFGPGTRLTVL.

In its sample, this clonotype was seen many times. The DNA for the CDR3 is TGTGCCAGCAGTTACGACAGGACTACGCTCTCTGGAAACACCATATATTTT. This codes for CASSYDRTTLSGNTIYF. The chain has TRBV6-2 or TRBV6-3 and TRBJ1-3; a possible D gene is TRBD1 (6 bases). The CDR3 totals 17 residues. V shed 2 bases and J shed 0 bases, with 14 bases lying between them. Germline CDR1 MNHEY, CDR2 SVGEGT.

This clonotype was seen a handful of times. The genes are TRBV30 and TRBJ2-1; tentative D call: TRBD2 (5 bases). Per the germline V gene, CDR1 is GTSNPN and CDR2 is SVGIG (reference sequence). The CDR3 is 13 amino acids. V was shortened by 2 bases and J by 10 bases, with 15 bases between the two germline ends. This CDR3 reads CAWSLRRGKEQFF. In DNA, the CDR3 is TGTGCCTGGAGTCTCCGGCGAGGGAAGGAGCAGTTCTTC.

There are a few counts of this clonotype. DNA of the CDR3: TGTGCCAGCAGCGTATGGGACAGTAACACTGAAGCTTTCTTT. Translation: CASSVWDSNTEAFF. The V and J genes are TRBV9 and TRBJ1-1; TRBD1 aligns across 7 bases. The CDR3 is made up of 14 amino acids. Germline values: CDR1 SGDLS, CDR2 YYNGEE. J lost 2 bases, V lost 1 base, and 2 bases had no gene match.

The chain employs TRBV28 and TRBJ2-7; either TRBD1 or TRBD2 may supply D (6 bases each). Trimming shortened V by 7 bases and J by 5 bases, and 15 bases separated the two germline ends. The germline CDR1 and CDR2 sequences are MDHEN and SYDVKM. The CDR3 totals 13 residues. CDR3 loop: CASTLLGGHEQYF. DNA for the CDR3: TGTGCCAGCACCCTACTGGGGGGCCACGAGCAGTACTTC.